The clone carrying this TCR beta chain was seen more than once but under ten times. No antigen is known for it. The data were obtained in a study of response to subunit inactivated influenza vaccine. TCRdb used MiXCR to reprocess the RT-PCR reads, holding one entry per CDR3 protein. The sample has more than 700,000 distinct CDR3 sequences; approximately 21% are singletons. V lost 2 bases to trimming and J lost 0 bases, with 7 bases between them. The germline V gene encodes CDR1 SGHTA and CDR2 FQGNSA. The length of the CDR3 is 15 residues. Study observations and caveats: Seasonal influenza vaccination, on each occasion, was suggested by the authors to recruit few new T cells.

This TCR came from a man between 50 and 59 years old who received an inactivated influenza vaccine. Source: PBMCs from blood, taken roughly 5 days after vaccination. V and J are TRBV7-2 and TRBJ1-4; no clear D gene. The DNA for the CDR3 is TGTGCCAGCAGCTTAAATCCGGCAACTAATGAAAAACTGTTTTTT. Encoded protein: CASSLNPATNEKLFF.